This record looks at one T cell receptor (beta chain) sequence and its context. This CDR3 is 15 amino acids long. V was shortened by 0 bases and J by 5 bases, with 14 bases between the two germline ends. Germline V CDR1 and CDR2: LGHDT, YNNKEL (reference sequence). This entry is derived from a study of blood T cell repertoires in COVID-19. Study background: Researchers got acute and convalescent COVID-19 samples from the United States, Italy and Spain.

Libraries were prepared by immunoSEQ multiplex PCR; TCRdb keeps only in-frame clonotypes and omits some of them. The sample has about 190,000 clones, around nine tenths seen once; the top ten hold less than 1.5%. The receptor comes from a young man with acute or convalescent COVID-19. The sample taken for sequencing was peripheral blood. J is TRBJ2-7 and V is TRBV3-1 (or the pseudogene TRBV3-2), with unresolved D. CDR3 sequence: CASSQDLPGNNEQYF. CDR3 DNA sequence: TGTGCCAGCAGCCAAGATCTGCCAGGTAATAACGAGCAGTACTTC.